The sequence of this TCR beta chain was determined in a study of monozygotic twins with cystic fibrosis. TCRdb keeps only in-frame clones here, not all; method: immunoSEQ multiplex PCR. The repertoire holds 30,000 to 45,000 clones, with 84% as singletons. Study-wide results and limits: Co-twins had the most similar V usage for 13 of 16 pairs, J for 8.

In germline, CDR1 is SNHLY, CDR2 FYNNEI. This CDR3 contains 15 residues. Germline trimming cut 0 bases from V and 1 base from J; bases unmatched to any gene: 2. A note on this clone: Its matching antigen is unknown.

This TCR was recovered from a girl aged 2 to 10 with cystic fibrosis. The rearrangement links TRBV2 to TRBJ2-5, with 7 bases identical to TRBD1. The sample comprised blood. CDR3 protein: CASSEARTGQETQYF. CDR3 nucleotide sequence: TGTGCCAGCAGTGAAGCGCGGACAGGCCAAGAGACCCAGTACTTC.